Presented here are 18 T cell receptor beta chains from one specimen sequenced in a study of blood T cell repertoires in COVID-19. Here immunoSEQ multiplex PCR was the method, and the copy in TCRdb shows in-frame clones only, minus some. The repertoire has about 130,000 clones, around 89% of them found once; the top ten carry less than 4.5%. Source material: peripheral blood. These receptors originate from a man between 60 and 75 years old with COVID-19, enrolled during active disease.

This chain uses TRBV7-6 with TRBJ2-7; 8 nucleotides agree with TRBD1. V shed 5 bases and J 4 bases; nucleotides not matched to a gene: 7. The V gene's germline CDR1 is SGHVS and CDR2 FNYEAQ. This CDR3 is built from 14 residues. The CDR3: CASSLGQEKYEQYF. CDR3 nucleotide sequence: TGTGCCAGCAGCCTGGGACAGGAAAAGTACGAGCAGTACTTC.

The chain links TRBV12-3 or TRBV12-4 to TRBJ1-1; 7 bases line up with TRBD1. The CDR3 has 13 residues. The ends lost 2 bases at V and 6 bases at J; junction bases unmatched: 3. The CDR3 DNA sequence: TGTGCCAGCAGTTTAAGGACAGGCGCTGAAGCTTTCTTT. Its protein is CASSLRTGAEAFF.

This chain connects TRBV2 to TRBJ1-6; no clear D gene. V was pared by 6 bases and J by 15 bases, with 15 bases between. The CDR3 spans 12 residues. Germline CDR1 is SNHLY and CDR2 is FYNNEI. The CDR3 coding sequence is TGTGCCAGCAGCTTCCCGGGAGTACTCCTCCACTTT. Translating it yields CASSFPGVLLHF.

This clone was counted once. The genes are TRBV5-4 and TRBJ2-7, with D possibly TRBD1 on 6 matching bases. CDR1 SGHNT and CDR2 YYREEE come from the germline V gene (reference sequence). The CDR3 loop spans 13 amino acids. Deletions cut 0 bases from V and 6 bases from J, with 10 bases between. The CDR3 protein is CASSLGQVVEQYF. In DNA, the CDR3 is TGTGCCAGCAGCTTGGGACAGGTTGTCGAGCAGTACTTC.

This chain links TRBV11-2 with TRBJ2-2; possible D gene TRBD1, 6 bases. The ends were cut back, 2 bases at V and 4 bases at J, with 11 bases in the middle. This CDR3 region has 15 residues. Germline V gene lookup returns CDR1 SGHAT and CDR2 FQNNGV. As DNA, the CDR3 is TGTGCCAGCAGCTTAACAGGGTACGGCACCGGGGAGCTGTTTTTT. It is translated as CASSLTGYGTGELFF.

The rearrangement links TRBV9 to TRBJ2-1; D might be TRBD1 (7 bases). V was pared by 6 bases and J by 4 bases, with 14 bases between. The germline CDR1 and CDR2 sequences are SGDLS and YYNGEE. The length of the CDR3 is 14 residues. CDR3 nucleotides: TGTGCCAGCACCCGGCGGGACAGATACAATGAGCAGTTCTTC. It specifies CASTRRDRYNEQFF.

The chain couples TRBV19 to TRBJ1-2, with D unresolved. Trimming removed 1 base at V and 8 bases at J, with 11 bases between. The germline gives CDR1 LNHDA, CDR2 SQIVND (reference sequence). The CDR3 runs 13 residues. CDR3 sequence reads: CASSIVRDRGYTF. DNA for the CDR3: TGTGCCAGTAGTATAGTAAGAGATCGAGGCTACACCTTC.

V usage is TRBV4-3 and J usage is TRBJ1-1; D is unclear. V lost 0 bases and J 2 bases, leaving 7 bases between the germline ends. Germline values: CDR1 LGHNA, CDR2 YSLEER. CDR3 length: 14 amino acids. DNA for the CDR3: TGCGCCAGCAGCCAAGACACGGTTAACACTGAAGCTTTCTTT. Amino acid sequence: CASSQDTVNTEAFF.

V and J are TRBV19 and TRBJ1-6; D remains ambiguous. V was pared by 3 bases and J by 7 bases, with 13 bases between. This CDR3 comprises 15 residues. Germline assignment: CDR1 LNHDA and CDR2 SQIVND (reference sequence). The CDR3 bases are TGTGCCAGTAGTATTAATCCGGGGTGGAATTCACCCCTCCACTTT. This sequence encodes CASSINPGWNSPLHF.

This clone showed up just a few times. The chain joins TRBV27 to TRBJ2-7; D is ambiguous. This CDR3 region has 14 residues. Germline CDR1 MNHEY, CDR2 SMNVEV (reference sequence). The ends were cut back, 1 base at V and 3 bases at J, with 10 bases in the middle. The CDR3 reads CASSLLNSYYEQYF. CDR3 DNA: TGTGCCAGCAGTTTATTAAACAGCTACTACGAGCAGTACTTC.

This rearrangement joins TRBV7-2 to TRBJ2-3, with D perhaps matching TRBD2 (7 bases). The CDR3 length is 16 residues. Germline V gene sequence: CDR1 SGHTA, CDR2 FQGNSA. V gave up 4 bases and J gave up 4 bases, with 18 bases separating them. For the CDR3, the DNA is TGTGCCAGCAGCTCCCGAGGGGGGGCGGGGCCAGATACGCAGTATTTT. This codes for CASSSRGGAGPDTQYF.

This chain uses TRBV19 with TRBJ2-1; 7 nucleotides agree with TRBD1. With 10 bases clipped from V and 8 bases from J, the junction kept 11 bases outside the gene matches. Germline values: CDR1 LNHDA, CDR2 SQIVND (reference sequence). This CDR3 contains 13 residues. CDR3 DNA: TGTGCCACCAAAAAGACAGGGATGGATGAGCAGTTCTTC. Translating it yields CATKKTGMDEQFF. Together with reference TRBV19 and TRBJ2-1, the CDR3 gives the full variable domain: DGGITQSPKYLFRKEGQNVTLSCEQNLNHDAMYWYRQDPGQGLRLIYYSQIVNDFQKGDIAEGYSVSREKKESFPLTVTSAQKNPTAFYLCATKKTGMDEQFFGPGTRLTVL.

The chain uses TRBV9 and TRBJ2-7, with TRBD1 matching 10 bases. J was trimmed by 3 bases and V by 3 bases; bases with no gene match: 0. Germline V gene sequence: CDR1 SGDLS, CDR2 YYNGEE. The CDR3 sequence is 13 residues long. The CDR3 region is CASSGTGGYEQYF. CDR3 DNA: TGTGCCAGCAGCGGGACAGGGGGCTACGAGCAGTACTTC.

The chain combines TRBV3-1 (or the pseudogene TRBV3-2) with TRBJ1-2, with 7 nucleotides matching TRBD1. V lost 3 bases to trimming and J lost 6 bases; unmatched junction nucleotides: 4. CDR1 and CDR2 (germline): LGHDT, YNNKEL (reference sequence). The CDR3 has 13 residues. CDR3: CASSHRDRNGYTF. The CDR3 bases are TGTGCCAGCAGCCACCGGGACAGAAATGGCTACACCTTC.

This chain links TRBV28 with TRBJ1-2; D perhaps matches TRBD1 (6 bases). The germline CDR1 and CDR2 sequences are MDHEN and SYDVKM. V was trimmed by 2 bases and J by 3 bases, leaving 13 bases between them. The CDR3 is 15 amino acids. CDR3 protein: CASSLPYTGYYGYTF. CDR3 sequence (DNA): TGTGCCAGCAGTTTACCGTATACAGGGTACTATGGCTACACCTTC.

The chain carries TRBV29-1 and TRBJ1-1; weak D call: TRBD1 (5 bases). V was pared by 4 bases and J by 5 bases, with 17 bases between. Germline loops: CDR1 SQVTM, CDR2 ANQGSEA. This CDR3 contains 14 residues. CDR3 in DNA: TGCAGCGTTGCGTGGCGGGGGGAAGGGACTGAAGCTTTCTTT. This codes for CSVAWRGEGTEAFF.

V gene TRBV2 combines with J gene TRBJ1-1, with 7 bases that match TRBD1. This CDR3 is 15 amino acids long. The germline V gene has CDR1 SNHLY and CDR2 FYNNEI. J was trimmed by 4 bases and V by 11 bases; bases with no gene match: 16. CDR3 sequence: CAVEGGRVGGTEAFF. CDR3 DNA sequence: TGTGCCGTCGAAGGGGGCCGAGTTGGGGGCACTGAAGCTTTCTTT.

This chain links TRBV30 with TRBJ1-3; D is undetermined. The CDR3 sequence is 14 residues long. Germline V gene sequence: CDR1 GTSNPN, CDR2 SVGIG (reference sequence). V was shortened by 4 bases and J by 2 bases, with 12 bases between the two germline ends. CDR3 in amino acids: CAWTSGWTGNTIYF. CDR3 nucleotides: TGTGCCTGGACCTCGGGTTGGACTGGAAACACCATATATTTT.